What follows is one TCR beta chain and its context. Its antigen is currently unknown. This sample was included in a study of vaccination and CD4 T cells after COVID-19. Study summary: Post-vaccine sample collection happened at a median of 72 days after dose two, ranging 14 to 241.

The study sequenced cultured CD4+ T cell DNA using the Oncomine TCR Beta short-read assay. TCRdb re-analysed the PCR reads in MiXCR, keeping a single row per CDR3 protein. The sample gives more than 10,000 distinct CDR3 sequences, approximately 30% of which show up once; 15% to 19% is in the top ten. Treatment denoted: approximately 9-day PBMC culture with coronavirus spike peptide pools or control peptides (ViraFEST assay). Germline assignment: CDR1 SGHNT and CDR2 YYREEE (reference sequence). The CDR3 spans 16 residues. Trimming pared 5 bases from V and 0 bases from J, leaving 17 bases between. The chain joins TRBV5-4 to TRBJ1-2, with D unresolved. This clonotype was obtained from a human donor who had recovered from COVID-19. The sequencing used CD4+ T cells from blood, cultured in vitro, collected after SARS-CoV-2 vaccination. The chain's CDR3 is CASSLGGGQANYGYTF. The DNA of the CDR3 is TGTGCCAGCAGTCTCGGCGGCGGTCAAGCTAACTATGGCTACACCTTC.